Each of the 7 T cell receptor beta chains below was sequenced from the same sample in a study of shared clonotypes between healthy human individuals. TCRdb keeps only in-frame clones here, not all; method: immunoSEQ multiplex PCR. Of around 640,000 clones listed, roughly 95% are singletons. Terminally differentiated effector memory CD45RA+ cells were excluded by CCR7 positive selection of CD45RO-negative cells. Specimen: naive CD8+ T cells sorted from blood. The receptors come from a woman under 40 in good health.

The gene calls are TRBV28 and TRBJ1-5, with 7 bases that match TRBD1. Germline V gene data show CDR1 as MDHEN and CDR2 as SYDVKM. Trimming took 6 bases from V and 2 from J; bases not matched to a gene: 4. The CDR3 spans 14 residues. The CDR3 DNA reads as TGTGCCAGCAGCATAGGACAGGGCAATCAGCCCCAGCATTTT. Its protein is CASSIGQGNQPQHF.

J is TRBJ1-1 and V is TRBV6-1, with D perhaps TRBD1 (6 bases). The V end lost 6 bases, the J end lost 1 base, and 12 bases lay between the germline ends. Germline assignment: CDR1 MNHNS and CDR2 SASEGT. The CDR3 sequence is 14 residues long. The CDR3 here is CASRAKTGNTEAFF. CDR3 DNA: TGTGCCAGCAGAGCTAAGACAGGGAACACTGAAGCTTTCTTT.

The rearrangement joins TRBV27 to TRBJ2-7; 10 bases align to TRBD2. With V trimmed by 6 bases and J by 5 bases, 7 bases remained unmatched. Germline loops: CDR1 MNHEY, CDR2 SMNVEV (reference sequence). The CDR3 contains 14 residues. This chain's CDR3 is CASRLAGQADEQYF. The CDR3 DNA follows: TGTGCCAGCAGACTAGCGGGACAGGCTGACGAGCAGTACTTC.

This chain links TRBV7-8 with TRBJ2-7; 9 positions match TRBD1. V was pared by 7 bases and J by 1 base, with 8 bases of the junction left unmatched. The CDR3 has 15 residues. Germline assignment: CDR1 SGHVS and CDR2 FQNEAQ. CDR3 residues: CASTTGTGRSYEQYF. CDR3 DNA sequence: TGTGCCAGCACCACCGGGACAGGGAGGTCCTACGAGCAGTACTTC.

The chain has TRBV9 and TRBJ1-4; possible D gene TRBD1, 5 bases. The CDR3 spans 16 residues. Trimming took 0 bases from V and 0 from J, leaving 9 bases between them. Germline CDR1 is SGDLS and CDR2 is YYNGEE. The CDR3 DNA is TGTGCCAGCAGCGTAGGGGGCCGAGCAACTAATGAAAAACTGTTTTTT. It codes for CASSVGGRATNEKLFF. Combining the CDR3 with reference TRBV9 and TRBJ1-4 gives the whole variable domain DSGVTQTPKHLITATGQRVTLRCSPRSGDLSVYWYQQSLDQGLQFLIQYYNGEERAKGNILERFSAQQFPDLHSELNLSSLELGDSALYFCASSVGGRATNEKLFFGSGTQLSVL.

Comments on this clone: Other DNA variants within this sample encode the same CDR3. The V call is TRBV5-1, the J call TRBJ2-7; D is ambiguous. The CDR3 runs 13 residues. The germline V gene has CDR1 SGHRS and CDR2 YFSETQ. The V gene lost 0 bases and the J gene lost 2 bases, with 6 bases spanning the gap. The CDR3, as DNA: TGCGCCAGCAGCTTGGATGGGACCTACGAGCAGTACTTC. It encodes CASSLDGTYEQYF. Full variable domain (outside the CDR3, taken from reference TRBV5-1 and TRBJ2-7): KAGVTQTPRYLIKTRGQQVTLSCSPISGHRSVSWYQQTPGQGLQFLFEYFSETQRNKGNFPGRFSGRQFSNSRSEMNVSTLELGDSALYLCASSLDGTYEQYFGPGTRLTVT.

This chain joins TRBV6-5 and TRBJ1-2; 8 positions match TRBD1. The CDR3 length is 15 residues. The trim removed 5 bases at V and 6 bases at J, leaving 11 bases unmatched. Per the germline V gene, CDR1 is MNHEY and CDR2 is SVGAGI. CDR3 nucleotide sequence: TGTGCCAGCAGTCCCACAGGGGGTAACTATGATGGCTACACCTTC. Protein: CASSPTGGNYDGYTF.